The present entry profiles one T cell receptor beta chain with its context. The sample is drawn from a study of graft-versus-host responses after intestinal transplantation. Looking at the study overall: Transplants given to recipients were multivisceral, liver-intestinal, or isolated intestinal. After anti-thymocyte globulin induction, recipients took tacrolimus and steroids for around 3 years.

This table comes from immunoSEQ multiplex PCR, and its TCRdb copy is limited to in-frame clones, with some not included. The sample shows roughly 16,000 clones, roughly three fifths of them seen only once. Trimming cost V 4 bases and J 4 bases; bases outside gene matches: 6. CDR1 is LGHNA, CDR2 YSLEER, per germline. This CDR3 contains 17 residues. Graft samples were processed, releasing intraepithelial and lamina propria lymphocytes. The TCR sequence derives from a human patient who received an intestinal transplant, so some T cells may come from the graft donor. The rearrangement uses TRBV4-3 and TRBJ2-2; the match to TRBD2 covers 13 bases. The specimen comprised ileum tissue, sampled 524 days after transplant. The CDR3 here is CASSPGLAGTATGELFF. The CDR3 DNA sequence: TGCGCCAGCAGCCCGGGACTAGCGGGGACCGCCACCGGGGAGCTGTTTTTT.